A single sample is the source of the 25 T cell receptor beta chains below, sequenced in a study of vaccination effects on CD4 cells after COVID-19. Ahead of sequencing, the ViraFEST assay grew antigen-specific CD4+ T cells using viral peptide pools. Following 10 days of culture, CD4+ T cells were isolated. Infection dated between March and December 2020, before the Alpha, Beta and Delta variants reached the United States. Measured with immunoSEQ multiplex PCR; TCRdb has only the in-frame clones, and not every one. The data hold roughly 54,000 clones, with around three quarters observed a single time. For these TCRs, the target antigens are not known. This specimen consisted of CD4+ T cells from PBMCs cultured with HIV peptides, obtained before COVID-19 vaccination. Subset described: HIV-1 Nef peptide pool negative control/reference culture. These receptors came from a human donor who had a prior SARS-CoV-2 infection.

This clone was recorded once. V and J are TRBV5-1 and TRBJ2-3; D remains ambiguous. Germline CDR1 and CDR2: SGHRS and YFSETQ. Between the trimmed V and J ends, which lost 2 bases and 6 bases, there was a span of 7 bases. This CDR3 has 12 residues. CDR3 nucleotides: TGCGCCAGCAGCTTTAATAAGGATACGCAGTATTTT. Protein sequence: CASSFNKDTQYF. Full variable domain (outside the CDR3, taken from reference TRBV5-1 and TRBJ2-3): KAGVTQTPRYLIKTRGQQVTLSCSPISGHRSVSWYQQTPGQGLQFLFEYFSETQRNKGNFPGRFSGRQFSNSRSEMNVSTLELGDSALYLCASSFNKDTQYFGPGTRLTVL.

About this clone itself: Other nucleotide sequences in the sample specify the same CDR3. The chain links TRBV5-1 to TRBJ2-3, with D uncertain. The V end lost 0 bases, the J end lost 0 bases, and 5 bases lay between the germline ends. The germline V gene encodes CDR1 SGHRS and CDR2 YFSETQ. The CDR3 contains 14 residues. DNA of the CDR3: TGCGCCAGCAGCTTGGGTGGTAGCACAGATACGCAGTATTTT. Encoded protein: CASSLGGSTDTQYF. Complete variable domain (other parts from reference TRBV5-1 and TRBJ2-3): KAGVTQTPRYLIKTRGQQVTLSCSPISGHRSVSWYQQTPGQGLQFLFEYFSETQRNKGNFPGRFSGRQFSNSRSEMNVSTLELGDSALYLCASSLGGSTDTQYFGPGTRLTVL.

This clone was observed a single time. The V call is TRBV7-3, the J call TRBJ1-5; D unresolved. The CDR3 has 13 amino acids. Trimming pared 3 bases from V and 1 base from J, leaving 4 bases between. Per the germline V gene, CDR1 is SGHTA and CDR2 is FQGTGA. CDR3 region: CASSLSSNQPQHF. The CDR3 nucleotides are TGTGCCAGCAGCTTGTCCAGCAATCAGCCCCAGCATTTT.

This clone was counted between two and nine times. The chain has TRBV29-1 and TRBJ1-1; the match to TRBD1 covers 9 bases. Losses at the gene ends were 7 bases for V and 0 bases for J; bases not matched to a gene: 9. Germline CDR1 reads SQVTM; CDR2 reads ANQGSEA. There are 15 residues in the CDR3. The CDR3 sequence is CSAGTGWGMNTEAFF. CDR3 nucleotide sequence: TGCAGCGCCGGGACAGGGTGGGGGATGAACACTGAAGCTTTCTTT.

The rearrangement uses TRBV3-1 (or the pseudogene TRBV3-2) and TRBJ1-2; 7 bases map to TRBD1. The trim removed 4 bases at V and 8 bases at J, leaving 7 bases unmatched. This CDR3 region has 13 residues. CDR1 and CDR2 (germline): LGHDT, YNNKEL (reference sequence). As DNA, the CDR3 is TGTGCCAGCAGCCCTAACAGGGGCAGGGGCTACACCTTC. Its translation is CASSPNRGRGYTF.

For the CDR3, the DNA is TGTGCCAGCAGTGAAATCGGGATAGCGGGGGGCCCTGGGGAGAATGAGCAGTTCTTC. Translation: CASSEIGIAGGPGENEQFF. This chain uses TRBV2 with TRBJ2-1, with 10 nucleotides matching TRBD2. J was trimmed by 7 bases and V by 2 bases; bases with no gene match: 17. The V gene's germline CDR1 is SNHLY and CDR2 FYNNEI. This CDR3 comprises 19 residues. The variable domain in full, with the rest retrieved from reference TRBV2 and TRBJ2-1, is EPEVTQTPSHQVTQMGQEVILRCVPISNHLYFYWYRQILGQKVEFLVSFYNNEISEKSEIFDDQFSVERPDGSNFTLKIRSTKLEDSAMYFCASSEIGIAGGPGENEQFFGPGTRLTVL.

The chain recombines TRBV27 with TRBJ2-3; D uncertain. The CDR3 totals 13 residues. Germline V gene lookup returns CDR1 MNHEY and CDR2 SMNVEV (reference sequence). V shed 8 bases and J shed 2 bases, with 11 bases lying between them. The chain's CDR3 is CASRRADTDTQYF. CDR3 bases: TGTGCCAGCCGTCGAGCTGACACAGATACGCAGTATTTT.

The CDR3 sequence: CASSYQLPTNSYEQYF. The CDR3 DNA sequence: TGTGCCAGCAGTTACCAACTACCGACCAATTCCTACGAGCAGTACTTC. The chain links TRBV6-5 to TRBJ2-7; D unclear. The CDR3 has 16 amino acids. CDR1 MNHEY and CDR2 SVGAGI come from the germline V gene. Trimming took off 2 bases at V and 1 base at J, with 15 bases between the two ends.

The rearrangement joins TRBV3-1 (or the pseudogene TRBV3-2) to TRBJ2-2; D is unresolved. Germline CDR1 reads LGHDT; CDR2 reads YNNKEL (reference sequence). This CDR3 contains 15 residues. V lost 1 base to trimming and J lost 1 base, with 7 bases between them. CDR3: CASSQGTLNTGELFF. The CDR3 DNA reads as TGTGCCAGCAGCCAAGGCACGCTGAACACCGGGGAGCTGTTTTTT.

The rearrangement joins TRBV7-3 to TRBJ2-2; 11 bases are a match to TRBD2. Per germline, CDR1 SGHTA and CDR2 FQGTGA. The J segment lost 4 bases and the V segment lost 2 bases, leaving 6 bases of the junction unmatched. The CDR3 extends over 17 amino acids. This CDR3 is CASSLGASGGTTGELFF. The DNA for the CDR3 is TGTGCCAGCAGCTTAGGGGCTAGCGGGGGGACCACCGGGGAGCTGTTTTTT.

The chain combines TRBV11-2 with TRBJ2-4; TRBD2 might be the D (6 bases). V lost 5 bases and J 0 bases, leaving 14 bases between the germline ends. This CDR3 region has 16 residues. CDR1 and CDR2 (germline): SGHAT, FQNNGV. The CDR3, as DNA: TGTGCCAGCAGCCACCTGTCAGCGGGAGCCAAAAACATTCAGTACTTC. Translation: CASSHLSAGAKNIQYF.

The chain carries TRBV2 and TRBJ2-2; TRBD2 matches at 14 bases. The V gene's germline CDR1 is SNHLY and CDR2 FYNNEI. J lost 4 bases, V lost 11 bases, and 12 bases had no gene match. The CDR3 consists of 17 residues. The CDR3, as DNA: TGTGCCGGCCAAGGGGGAGGGACTAGCGGGGGCACCGGGGAGCTGTTTTTT. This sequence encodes CAGQGGGTSGGTGELFF.

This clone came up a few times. The CDR3 DNA reads TGTGCCAGCAGTTACGGACAGAAAGTCACTGAAGCTTTCTTT. Its translation is CASSYGQKVTEAFF. The chain is built from TRBV6-6 and TRBJ1-1; perhaps TRBD1 as D (6 bases). V was trimmed by 2 bases and J by 4 bases, leaving 11 bases between them. CDR1 MNHNY and CDR2 SVGAGI come from the germline V gene (reference sequence). The CDR3 is made up of 14 amino acids.

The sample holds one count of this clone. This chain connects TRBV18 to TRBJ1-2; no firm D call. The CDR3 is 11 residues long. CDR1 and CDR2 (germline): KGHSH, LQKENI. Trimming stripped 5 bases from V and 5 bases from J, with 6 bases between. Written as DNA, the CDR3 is TGTGCCAGCTCAACTGAGTATGGCTACACCTTC. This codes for CASSTEYGYTF. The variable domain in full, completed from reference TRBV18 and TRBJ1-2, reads NAGVMQNPRHLVRRRGQEARLRCSPMKGHSHVYWYRQLPEEGLKFMVYLQKENIIDESGMPKERFSAEFPKEGPSILRIQQVVRGDSAAYFCASSTEYGYTFGSGTRLTVV.

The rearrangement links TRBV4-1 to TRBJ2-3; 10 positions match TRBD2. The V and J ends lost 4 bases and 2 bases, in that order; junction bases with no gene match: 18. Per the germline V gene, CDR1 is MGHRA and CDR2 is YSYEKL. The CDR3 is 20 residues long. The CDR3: CASSRMIPPGLARLTDTQYF. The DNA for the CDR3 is TGCGCCAGCAGCCGCATGATACCACCGGGACTAGCGAGACTCACAGATACGCAGTATTTT.

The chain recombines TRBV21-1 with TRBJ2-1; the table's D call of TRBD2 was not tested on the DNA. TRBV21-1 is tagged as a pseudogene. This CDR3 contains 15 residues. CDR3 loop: CASSASGRAYNEQFF. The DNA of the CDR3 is TGTGCCAGCAGCGCGAGCGGGAGGGCCTACAATGAGCAGTTCTTC.

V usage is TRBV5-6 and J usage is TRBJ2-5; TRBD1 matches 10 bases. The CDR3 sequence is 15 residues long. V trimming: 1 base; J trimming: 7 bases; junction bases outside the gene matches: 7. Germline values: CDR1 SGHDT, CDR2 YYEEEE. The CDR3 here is CASSLSGTGVTTQYF. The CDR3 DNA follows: TGTGCCAGCAGCTTGTCGGGGACAGGGGTTACGACCCAGTACTTC.

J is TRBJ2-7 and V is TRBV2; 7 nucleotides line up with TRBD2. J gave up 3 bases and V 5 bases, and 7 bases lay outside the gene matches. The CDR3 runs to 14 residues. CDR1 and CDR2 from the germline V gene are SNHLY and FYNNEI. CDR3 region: CASSRSGGSYEQYF. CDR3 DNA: TGTGCCAGCAGTCGATCGGGCGGGAGCTACGAGCAGTACTTC. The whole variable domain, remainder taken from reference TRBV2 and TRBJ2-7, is EPEVTQTPSHQVTQMGQEVILRCVPISNHLYFYWYRQILGQKVEFLVSFYNNEISEKSEIFDDQFSVERPDGSNFTLKIRSTKLEDSAMYFCASSRSGGSYEQYFGPGTRLTVT.

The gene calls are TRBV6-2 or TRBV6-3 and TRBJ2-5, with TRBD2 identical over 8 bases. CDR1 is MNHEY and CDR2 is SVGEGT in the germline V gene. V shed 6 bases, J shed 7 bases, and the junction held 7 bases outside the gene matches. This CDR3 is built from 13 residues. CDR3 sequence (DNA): TGTGCCAGCAGCTCGGGACTAGTGGGGACCCAGTACTTC. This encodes CASSSGLVGTQYF.

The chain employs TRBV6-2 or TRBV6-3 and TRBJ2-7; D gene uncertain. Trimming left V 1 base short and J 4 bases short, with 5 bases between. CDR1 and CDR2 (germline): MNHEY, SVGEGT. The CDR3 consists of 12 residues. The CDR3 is CASSYFQYEQYF. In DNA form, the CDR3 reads TGTGCCAGCAGTTACTTTCAGTACGAGCAGTACTTC.

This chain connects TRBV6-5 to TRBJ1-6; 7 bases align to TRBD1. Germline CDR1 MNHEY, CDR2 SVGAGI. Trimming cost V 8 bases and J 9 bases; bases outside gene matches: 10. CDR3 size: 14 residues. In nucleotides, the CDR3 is TGTGCCAGCGCCTTTACAGGGGAAGGTTCACCCCTCCACTTT. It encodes CASAFTGEGSPLHF.

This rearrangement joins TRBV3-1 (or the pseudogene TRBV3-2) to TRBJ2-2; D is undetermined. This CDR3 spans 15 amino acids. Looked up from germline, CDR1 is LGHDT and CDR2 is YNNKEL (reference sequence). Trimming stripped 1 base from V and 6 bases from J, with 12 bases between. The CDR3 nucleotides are TGTGCCAGCAGCCAAGCTGGTAAGGGTCCCGGGGAGCTGTTTTTT. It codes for CASSQAGKGPGELFF.

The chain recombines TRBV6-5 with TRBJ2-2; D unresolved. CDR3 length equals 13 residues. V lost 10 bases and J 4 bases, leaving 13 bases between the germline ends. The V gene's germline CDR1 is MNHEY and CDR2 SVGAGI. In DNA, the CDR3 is TGTGCCACCCGGATCTTTAGCACCGGGGAGCTGTTTTTT. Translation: CATRIFSTGELFF.

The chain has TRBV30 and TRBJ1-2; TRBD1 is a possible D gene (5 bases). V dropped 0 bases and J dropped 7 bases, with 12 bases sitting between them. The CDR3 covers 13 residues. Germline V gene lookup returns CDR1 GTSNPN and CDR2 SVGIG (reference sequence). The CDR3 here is CAWSVGGAAGYTF. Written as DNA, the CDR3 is TGTGCCTGGAGTGTGGGTGGGGCTGCTGGCTACACCTTC. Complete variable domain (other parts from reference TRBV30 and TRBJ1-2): SQTIHQWPATLVQPVGSPLSLECTVEGTSNPNLYWYRQAAGRGLQLLFYSVGIGQISSEVPQNLSASRPQDRQFILSSKKLLLSDSGFYLCAWSVGGAAGYTFGSGTRLTVV.

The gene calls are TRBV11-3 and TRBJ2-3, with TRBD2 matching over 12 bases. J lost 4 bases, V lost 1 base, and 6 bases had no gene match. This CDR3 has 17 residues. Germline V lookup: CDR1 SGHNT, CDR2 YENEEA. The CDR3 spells CASSLGSTSGGADTQYF. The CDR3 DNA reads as TGTGCCAGCAGCTTAGGATCGACTAGCGGGGGCGCAGATACGCAGTATTTT.